These T cell receptor beta chains were read from a single sample in a study of cytomegalovirus exposure and HLA in healthy donors. Profiled with immunoSEQ multiplex PCR; TCRdb holds only in-frame clones, not every one. The table lists around 240,000 clones, 90% of them singletons, with roughly 0.38% in the top ten. Material for sequencing was PBMCs. The receptors stem from a woman under 30 in good health and CMV-seronegative. Both conserved end residues are part of each CDR3. A D gene is named only where the DNA matches it firmly. Size is stated for part of the rows, as once, few or many counts, or as a class when the clone is expanded.

j_gene | d_gene | v_gene | abundance | CDR3nt | CDR3aa
TRBJ1-6 | NA | TRBV27 | NA | TGTGCCAGCAGTTTAACAGGGCGCTCCTATAATTCACCCCTCCACTTT | CASSLTGRSYNSPLHF
TRBJ1-2 | TRBD1 | TRBV27 | NA | TGTGCCAGCAGCGGGGACAGGAGATATGGCTACACCTTC | CASSGDRRYGYTF
TRBJ2-3 | TRBD2 | TRBV7-2 | once | TGTGCCAGCAGCCCCCGGCCGGCGGTAGCGGGCTTCGGAGATACGCAGTATTTT | CASSPRPAVAGFGDTQYF
TRBJ2-1 | TRBD1 | TRBV7-3 | NA | TGTGCCAGCAGCCCGACAGGGGTGTCCTCCTACAATGAGCAGTTCTTC | CASSPTGVSSYNEQFF
TRBJ2-2 | NA | TRBV29-1 | NA | TGCAGCGTTGCCCCCGGGGGGAACACCGGGGAGCTGTTTTTT | CSVAPGGNTGELFF
TRBJ1-2 | TRBD1 | TRBV5-1 | NA | TGCGCCAGCAGCCCCCCAGGGACAGGGGGAGGCTACACCTTC | CASSPPGTGGGYTF
TRBJ2-3 | NA | TRBV10-1 | NA | TGCGCCAGCGGCACTACCACAGATACGCAGTATTTT | CASGTTTDTQYF
TRBJ2-1 | TRBD2 | TRBV6-5 | NA | TGTGCCAGCAGTTGGGGACTAGTTAATGAGCAGTTCTTC | CASSWGLVNEQFF
TRBJ2-7 | TRBD1 | TRBV10-1 | NA | TGCGCCAGCAGTCCCGGGACAGGGGCCTCGGGGGAAGAGCAGTACTTC | CASSPGTGASGEEQYF
TRBJ1-2 | TRBD1 | TRBV7-9 | once | TGTGCCAGCAGCTCCGGGACAGGGCGGGCGTATGGCTACACCTTC | CASSSGTGRAYGYTF
TRBJ2-1 | NA | TRBV2 | NA | TGTGCCAGCTTTCCTTACGGACTAACTCTCTACAATGAGCAGTTCTTC | CASFPYGLTLYNEQFF
TRBJ1-5 | NA | TRBV28 | few | TGTGCCAGCAGTTTGTCAGGGAACGGCAATCAGCCCCAGCATTTT | CASSLSGNGNQPQHF
TRBJ1-3 | TRBD1 | TRBV27 | few | TGTGCCAGCCGGGGACAGGGAAACACCATATATTTT | CASRGQGNTIYF
TRBJ1-1 | NA | TRBV6-1 | NA | TGTGCCAGCAGTGTCGCCTCAGTGAACACTGAAGCTTTCTTT | CASSVASVNTEAFF